A single sample gave rise to the 19 T cell receptor beta chains below, sequenced in a study of blood T cell repertoires in COVID-19 (dated by TCRdb to about 2020). Library creation used the immunoSEQ multiplex PCR assay. TCRdb took this table from immuneACCESS and kept in-frame rearrangements with V and J called. Such tables lack part of the clones; where checked against another copy, unresolved V genes explain under half of the gap, and the rest is unexplained. The sample table records about 260,000 clones; about 90% of these occur just once. 10% to 12% of the sample comes from the top ten. The specimen was peripheral blood. These receptors originate from a woman aged 25 to 39 with COVID-19, enrolled during active disease.

The genes are TRBV30 and TRBJ2-7; weak D call: TRBD1 (6 bases). This CDR3 contains 15 residues. Trimming shortened V by 1 base and J by 2 bases, and 15 bases separated the two germline ends. CDR1 and CDR2 from the germline V gene are GTSNPN and SVGIG (reference sequence). In DNA, the CDR3 is TGTGCCTGGAGTGGTCAGGGGATCTCCACCTACGAGCAGTACTTC. This sequence encodes CAWSGQGISTYEQYF.

This chain links TRBV6-2 or TRBV6-3 with TRBJ1-3; D gene unclear. Trimming took off 0 bases at V and 3 bases at J, with 18 bases between the two ends. Germline assignment: CDR1 MNHEY and CDR2 SVGEGT. The CDR3 extends over 18 amino acids. The CDR3 bases are TGTGCCAGCAGTTACTCGGGAGACATCGGTCCGGATGGAAACACCATATATTTT. Amino acid sequence: CASSYSGDIGPDGNTIYF.

This chain joins TRBV28 and TRBJ2-1; 8 positions agree with TRBD2. The J segment lost 12 bases and the V segment lost 3 bases, leaving 10 bases of the junction unmatched. Looked up from germline, CDR1 is MDHEN and CDR2 is SYDVKM. The CDR3 length is 14 residues. This chain's CDR3 is CASSFRDPGGVQFF. In DNA, the CDR3 is TGTGCCAGCAGTTTTCGGGACCCCGGGGGGGTGCAGTTCTTC. Complete variable domain (other parts from reference TRBV28 and TRBJ2-1): DVKVTQSSRYLVKRTGEKVFLECVQDMDHENMFWYRQDPGLGLRLIYFSYDVKMKEKGDIPEGYSVSREKKERFSLILESASTNQTSMYLCASSFRDPGGVQFFGPGTRLTVL.

The rearrangement links TRBV5-1 to TRBJ2-3; no clear D gene. Germline CDR1 SGHRS, CDR2 YFSETQ. The germline V and J ends were trimmed by 0 bases and 0 bases, with 5 bases remaining between them. The CDR3 has 14 residues. Here the CDR3 DNA reads TGCGCCAGCAGCTTGGATACTAGCACAGATACGCAGTATTTT. Translation: CASSLDTSTDTQYF.

This clone was recorded a few times. CDR3 DNA sequence: TGTGCCAGTAGTATAAAATCCGGGGATGCCTCCTACGAGCAGTACTTC. It encodes CASSIKSGDASYEQYF. This rearrangement joins TRBV19 to TRBJ2-7; possible D gene TRBD2, 5 bases. V lost 2 bases and J 0 bases, leaving 14 bases between the germline ends. CDR3 length: 16 amino acids. The germline V gene has CDR1 LNHDA and CDR2 SQIVND (reference sequence).

In DNA, the CDR3 is TGTGCCAGCAGCTTAGGGCTAGCCTACAATGAGCAGTTCTTC. Its translation: CASSLGLAYNEQFF. V is TRBV11-2 and J is TRBJ2-1; D ambiguous. This CDR3 contains 14 residues. Looked up from germline, CDR1 is SGHAT and CDR2 is FQNNGV. V lost 1 base, J lost 2 bases, and 6 bases lay in between.

This clone was recorded once. This sample also contains other DNA sequences that code for the same CDR3. The rearrangement links TRBV2 to TRBJ1-5, with 7 bases matching TRBD1. This CDR3 has 14 amino acids. The germline CDR1 and CDR2 sequences are SNHLY and FYNNEI. The ends lost 4 bases at V and 2 bases at J; junction bases unmatched: 2. CDR3 sequence: CASSGQGRNQPQHF. The CDR3 region has the DNA TGTGCCAGCAGTGGACAGGGCCGCAATCAGCCCCAGCATTTT.

This clone appeared a few times. The V gene is TRBV29-1, the J gene TRBJ1-3; D gene uncertain. The V end was cut by 4 bases, the J end by 2 bases, with 18 bases between. CDR3 length equals 16 residues. Germline V gene lookup returns CDR1 SQVTM and CDR2 ANQGSEA. The CDR3 DNA reads as TGCAGCGTTGTGCGGGCAGCCTCGGTCACTGGAAACACCATATATTTT. Translated, it gives CSVVRAASVTGNTIYF.

The V gene is TRBV3-1 (or the pseudogene TRBV3-2), the J gene TRBJ2-6, with TRBD2 matching 15 bases. Looked up from germline, CDR1 is LGHDT and CDR2 is YNNKEL (reference sequence). V was clipped by 4 bases and J by 0 bases; unmatched bases: 13. This CDR3 contains 22 residues. CDR3 nucleotide sequence: TGTGCCAGCAGCCTTCGTCCGGGACTAGCGGGAGGTACTAACTCTGGGGCCAACGTCCTGACTTTC. Its protein product is CASSLRPGLAGGTNSGANVLTF.

CDR3 loop: CASSYRGNGYTF. The CDR3 bases are TGTGCCAGCAGTTACCGAGGAAATGGCTACACCTTC. V gene TRBV6-2 or TRBV6-3 combines with J gene TRBJ1-2, with D hard to call. CDR3 length: 12 amino acids. V gave up 2 bases and J gave up 6 bases, with 7 bases separating them. CDR1 and CDR2 (germline): MNHEY, SVGEGT.

The J gene is TRBJ2-5, the V gene TRBV13, with 8 bases identical to TRBD1. This CDR3 region has 14 residues. V shed 3 bases and J 5 bases; nucleotides not matched to a gene: 5. Germline V gene sequence: CDR1 PRHDT, CDR2 FYEKMQ (reference sequence). In nucleotides, the CDR3 is TGTGCCAGCAGCTTGCAGGACAGGGAGGAGACCCAGTACTTC. It specifies CASSLQDREETQYF. Supplemented by reference TRBV13 and TRBJ2-5, the full variable domain reads AAGVIQSPRHLIKEKRETATLKCYPIPRHDTVYWYQQGPGQDPQFLISFYEKMQSDKGSIPDRFSAQQFSDYHSELNMSSLELGDSALYFCASSLQDREETQYFGPGTRLLVL.

This clone came up a few times. This rearrangement joins TRBV27 to TRBJ2-7, with 9 bases fitting TRBD2. CDR1 and CDR2 from the germline V gene are MNHEY and SMNVEV (reference sequence). The CDR3 has 15 residues. V shed 5 bases and J 3 bases; nucleotides not matched to a gene: 8. CDR3 sequence: CASSTPGLAGYEQYF. For the CDR3, the DNA is TGTGCCAGCAGTACACCGGGACTAGCTGGCTACGAGCAGTACTTC.

The CDR3 here is CASRLLRGLTYEQYF. In nucleotides, the CDR3 is TGTGCAAGTCGCTTGCTGCGTGGGCTAACCTACGAGCAGTACTTC. This chain links TRBV12-2 with TRBJ2-7; TRBD1, as called in the table, went unchecked against the DNA. TRBV12-2 corresponds to a pseudogene. This CDR3 region has 15 residues.

This clone was seen only once. J is TRBJ1-1 and V is TRBV7-6; tentatively, D is TRBD1 (6 bases). Trimming removed 5 bases at V and 4 bases at J, with 23 bases between. The CDR3 covers 17 residues. In germline, CDR1 is SGHVS, CDR2 FNYEAQ. The CDR3 sequence is CASSTLGWGRGLTEAFF. The CDR3 nucleotides are TGTGCCAGCAGCACCCTCGGGTGGGGGCGAGGGCTCACTGAAGCTTTCTTT.

The chain combines TRBV14 with TRBJ1-1; D possibly corresponds to TRBD1 (6 bases). The CDR3 is 14 residues long. Germline loops: CDR1 SGHDN, CDR2 FVKESK. V lost 1 base and J 5 bases, leaving 11 bases between the germline ends. DNA of the CDR3: TGTGCCAGCAGCCAAGCCAGGGGTGGGACTGAAGCTTTCTTT. Protein sequence: CASSQARGGTEAFF.

The sample holds a few counts of this clone. The DNA is left out, because the CDR3 cannot be placed on it with certainty; the CDR3 is given as TCRdb lists it. This rearrangement joins TRBV19 to TRBJ2-1; the DNA was not used to check the table's D call, TRBD2. With termini counted, the CDR3 has 15 amino acids. CDR1 is LNHDA, CDR2 SQIVND, per germline (reference sequence). The CDR3 protein is CASTSGLAYYNEQFF.

The chain couples TRBV10-3 to TRBJ2-3, with 10 bases that match TRBD2. The J segment lost 1 base and the V segment lost 10 bases, leaving 11 bases of the junction unmatched. CDR3 length: 16 residues. Germline V gene sequence: CDR1 ENHRY, CDR2 SYGVKD. The CDR3 nucleotides read TGTGCCACCAGCCCTACTAGCGGGATCGGCACAGATACGCAGTATTTT. It is translated as CATSPTSGIGTDTQYF.

The chain joins TRBV30 to TRBJ2-1, with TRBD2 matching 7 bases. J lost 2 bases, V lost 4 bases, and 8 bases had no gene match. This CDR3 region has 15 residues. The V gene's germline CDR1 is GTSNPN and CDR2 SVGIG (reference sequence). CDR3 DNA sequence: TGTGCCTGGACCCCCGGGACTATTACCTACAATGAGCAGTTCTTC. It translates to CAWTPGTITYNEQFF.

The rearrangement links TRBV27 to TRBJ2-4, with 11 bases identical to TRBD2. The CDR3 has 15 residues. The V gene's germline CDR1 is MNHEY and CDR2 SMNVEV (reference sequence). Losses at the gene ends were 6 bases for V and 4 bases for J; bases not matched to a gene: 5. This CDR3 is CASRNIAGGKNIQYF. The CDR3 region has the DNA TGTGCCAGCAGAAACATAGCGGGAGGGAAAAACATTCAGTACTTC.